Each of the 25 T cell receptor beta chains below was sequenced from the same sample in a study of blood T cells in healthy people across ages. Through a sample-barcoded 5' primer and a J-beta primer mix, a second PCR was run for roughly 7 to 12 cycles. Each CDR3 protein gets one entry after TCRdb re-called the 5' RACE reads with MiXCR. In the table there are hundreds of thousands of distinct CDR3 sequences, 21% of which are singletons. Material for sequencing was blood. These receptors all come from a man in his sixties or seventies in good health.

This clonotype was seen at least ten times. The rearrangement links TRBV10-3 to TRBJ2-5; D gene ambiguous. The CDR3 sequence is 12 residues long. Germline V lookup: CDR1 ENHRY, CDR2 SYGVKD. V shed 3 bases and J shed 1 base, with 3 bases lying between them. CDR3 residues: CAISEPQETQYF. CDR3 DNA sequence: TGTGCCATCAGTGAACCCCAAGAGACCCAGTACTTC.

As concerns this clonotype: A much larger clone lies one base from this, so it may be a read error. This chain connects TRBV12-3 or TRBV12-4 to TRBJ2-2, with D possibly matching TRBD2 (5 bases). The CDR3 is 15 residues long. The CDR3 sequence is CASSARPFGTGERFF. The DNA of the CDR3 is TGTGCCAGCAGTGCCCGACCCTTTGGCACCGGGGAGCGGTTTTTT.

This sequence joins TRBV20-1 and TRBJ2-5; D is perhaps TRBD1 (6 bases). V lost 0 bases and J lost 2, with 13 bases in between. The CDR3 sequence is 15 residues long. In germline, CDR1 is DFQATT, CDR2 SNEGSKA (reference sequence). The CDR3 loop is CSARDSGVAQETQYF. The CDR3 nucleotides read TGCAGTGCTAGAGACTCAGGGGTGGCACAAGAGACCCAGTACTTC.

The gene calls are TRBV12-3 or TRBV12-4 and TRBJ1-2; 7 positions match TRBD1. This CDR3 is built from 13 residues. The V gene end was trimmed by 5 bases and the J gene end by 4 bases; junction bases not matched to a gene: 4. CDR3 bases: TGTGCCAGCAGTCCTCAGGGGGTCTATGGCTACACCTTC. It specifies CASSPQGVYGYTF.

The chain carries TRBV2 and TRBJ2-5, with no clear D. The J call may be wrong; the DNA end is better matched by TRBJ2-1. Germline-derived CDR1 and CDR2 are SNHLY and FYNNEI. This CDR3 contains 14 residues. The CDR3 sequence: CASSESPGLDEQFF. CDR3 nucleotide sequence: TGTGCCAGCAGTGAATCTCCAGGTTTAGATGAGCAGTTCTTC.

The chain combines TRBV20-1 with TRBJ2-3; D may be TRBD2 (5 bases). The CDR3 has 13 amino acids. Trimming removed 6 bases at V and 0 bases at J, with 10 bases between. The germline V gene has CDR1 DFQATT and CDR2 SNEGSKA (reference sequence). CDR3 loop: CSANSDSTDTQYF. CDR3 sequence (DNA): TGCAGTGCCAATAGCGATAGCACAGATACGCAGTATTTT.

This clonotype was counted a few times. CDR3: CASSLNGNNQPQHF. CDR3 nucleotide sequence: TGTGCCAGCAGTTTAAACGGGAACAATCAGCCCCAGCATTTT. This chain connects TRBV6-5 to TRBJ1-5, with D uncertain. The CDR3 spans 14 residues. V was cut by 4 bases and J by 3 bases, with 10 bases left in between. The germline CDR1 and CDR2 sequences are MNHEY and SVGAGI.

The chain is built from TRBV6-1 and TRBJ2-1; 11 bases line up with TRBD2. Trimming took 6 bases from V and 0 from J; bases not matched to a gene: 7. The CDR3 has 17 residues. The germline gives CDR1 MNHNS, CDR2 SASEGT. Here the CDR3 reads CASRRGLADPSYNEQFF. CDR3 in DNA: TGTGCCAGCAGGCGGGGACTAGCGGACCCCTCCTACAATGAGCAGTTCTTC.

V usage is TRBV7-9 and J usage is TRBJ2-3, with a possible D match to TRBD2 (6 bases). This CDR3 has 13 amino acids. V dropped 5 bases and J dropped 2 bases, with 8 bases sitting between them. CDR1 and CDR2 (germline): SEHNR, FQNEAQ (reference sequence). The CDR3 region has the DNA TGTGCCAGCAGCGGGGGGATCACAGATACGCAGTATTTT. This sequence encodes CASSGGITDTQYF.

This clonotype was seen a handful of times. J is TRBJ2-6 and V is TRBV29-1; the D gene is possibly TRBD1 (5 bases). This CDR3 contains 18 residues. CDR1 is SQVTM and CDR2 is ANQGSEA in the germline V gene. V lost 3 bases, J lost 0 bases, and 18 bases lay in between. As DNA, the CDR3 is TGCAGCGTTGAGATATATCAGACAGCTCCCTCTGGGGCCAACGTCCTGACTTTC. It yields the protein CSVEIYQTAPSGANVLTF.

At least ten counts were recorded for this clonotype. V usage is TRBV12-3 or TRBV12-4 and J usage is TRBJ2-4, with D perhaps matching TRBD2 (6 bases). The CDR3 length is 17 residues. V gave up 8 bases and J gave up 3 bases, with 23 bases separating them. The CDR3 region is CASGRGRRMRDKNIQYF. The CDR3 nucleotides are TGTGCCAGCGGCCGGGGGAGAAGGATGAGGGACAAAAACATTCAGTACTTC.

The chain couples TRBV12-3 or TRBV12-4 to TRBJ1-2; weak D call: TRBD1 (6 bases). Deletions cut 1 base from V and 7 bases from J, with 10 bases between. This CDR3 spans 13 amino acids. This chain's CDR3 is CASSLEGGGGYTF. The DNA of the CDR3 is TGTGCCAGCAGTTTAGAGGGGGGAGGTGGCTACACCTTC.

This clonotype occurred a few times. The chain recombines TRBV7-9 with TRBJ1-4, with D hard to call. The CDR3 runs 14 residues. V lost 4 bases, J lost 3 bases, and 9 bases lay in between. Germline lookup yields CDR1 SEHNR and CDR2 FQNEAQ (reference sequence). This chain's CDR3 is CASSSKPANEKLFF. CDR3 nucleotides: TGTGCCAGCAGCTCCAAACCGGCTAATGAAAAACTGTTTTTT.

This chain connects TRBV28 to TRBJ1-2; D not certain. CDR1 and CDR2 (germline): MDHEN, SYDVKM. The CDR3 totals 15 residues. The germline V and J ends were trimmed by 5 bases and 7 bases, with 20 bases remaining between them. CDR3 residues: CASSPFPYDYSGYTF. The CDR3 nucleotides are TGTGCCAGCAGTCCCTTCCCCTATGACTATAGTGGCTACACCTTC.

In its sample, this clonotype was seen a few times. This chain links TRBV6-5 with TRBJ2-5, with TRBD2 identical over 8 bases. TRBJ2-7 matches the DNA end more closely, so the J call is doubtful. The CDR3 is made up of 15 amino acids. Germline V gene sequence: CDR1 MNHEY, CDR2 SVGAGI. CDR3 residues: CASSYQSGREYEQYF. The DNA for the CDR3 is TGTGCCAGCAGTTACCAGAGCGGGAGAGAATACGAGCAGTACTTC.

This clonotype was detected only a few times. This sequence joins TRBV24-1 and TRBJ2-2; no definite D call. The CDR3 spans 16 residues. Trimming pared 3 bases from V and 0 bases from J, leaving 10 bases between. Germline V lookup: CDR1 KGHDR, CDR2 SFDVKD. In DNA, the CDR3 is TGTGCCACCAGTGATAAGACAATACCGAACACCGGGGAGCTGTTTTTT. It translates to CATSDKTIPNTGELFF.

This clonotype has more than one count but fewer than ten. V and J are TRBV12-3 or TRBV12-4 and TRBJ2-3; 8 nucleotides align to TRBD2. The V and J ends lost 5 bases and 3 bases, in that order; junction bases with no gene match: 7. The CDR3 has 15 amino acids. CDR3 loop: CASSGVGTSTDTQYF. The CDR3 coding sequence is TGTGCCAGCAGTGGAGTAGGGACTAGTACAGATACGCAGTATTTT.

The sample holds a few counts of this clonotype. The rearrangement links TRBV4-3 to TRBJ1-4; TRBD1 is a possible D gene (5 bases). V lost 0 bases, J lost 8 bases, and 16 bases lay in between. Germline lookup yields CDR1 LGHNA and CDR2 YSLEER. The CDR3 length is 16 residues. CDR3 in DNA: TGCGCCAGCAGCCAAGACCCCAAGGGGCGAGGGGAAAAACTGTTTTTT. Protein product: CASSQDPKGRGEKLFF.

In this sample, this clonotype turned up many times. CDR3 in DNA: TGTGCCAGCAGCCAAGGCGCCCTTTACAATGAGCAGTTCTTC. It is translated as CASSQGALYNEQFF. This chain connects TRBV3-1 to TRBJ2-1; no definite D call. Germline CDR1 reads LGHDT; CDR2 reads YNNKEL (reference sequence). V was pared by 1 base and J by 4 bases, with 8 bases between. This CDR3 has 14 residues.

This clonotype was seen repeatedly, ten times or more. The V call is TRBV4-1, the J call TRBJ2-1, with 16 bases matching TRBD2. The CDR3 is made up of 17 amino acids. Per germline, CDR1 MGHRA and CDR2 YSYEKL. Trimming removed 4 bases from V and 1 base from J; junction bases left unmatched: 1. Here the CDR3 reads CASSLGLAGGSYNEQFF. As DNA, the CDR3 is TGCGCCAGCAGCCTGGGACTAGCGGGAGGGTCCTACAATGAGCAGTTCTTC.

The table lists this clonotype with many counts. DNA of the CDR3: TGTGCCAGCAGCCTACCTAGCGGGAGATCTTCCTACGAGCAGTACTTC. It is translated as CASSLPSGRSSYEQYF. The chain has TRBV7-2 and TRBJ2-7; 10 positions agree with TRBD2. In germline, CDR1 is SGHTA, CDR2 FQGNSA. The CDR3 has 16 amino acids. The trim removed 5 bases at V and 1 base at J, leaving 8 bases unmatched.

This clonotype was picked up a small number of times. The rearrangement uses TRBV6-1 and TRBJ2-7; D not certain. The CDR3 loop spans 14 amino acids. Germline V gene lookup returns CDR1 MNHNS and CDR2 SASEGT. V dropped 4 bases and J dropped 1 base, with 11 bases sitting between them. This CDR3 reads CASSGGVTSYEQYF. CDR3 coding DNA: TGTGCCAGCAGTGGCGGAGTTACGTCCTACGAGCAGTACTTC.

J is TRBJ1-5 and V is TRBV11-2; D remains unclear. V lost 0 bases, J lost 9 bases, and 15 bases lay in between. The CDR3 has 15 amino acids. Germline V gene lookup returns CDR1 SGHAT and CDR2 FQNNGV. CDR3 residues: CASSLEPGRVMPQHF. The CDR3 nucleotides are TGTGCCAGCAGCTTAGAACCGGGCCGGGTGATGCCCCAGCATTTT.

This clonotype was found a few times. This chain connects TRBV20-1 to TRBJ2-2; D possibly corresponds to TRBD1 (5 bases). This CDR3 region has 12 residues. The ends were cut back, 6 bases at V and 6 bases at J, with 11 bases in the middle. Germline V lookup: CDR1 DFQATT, CDR2 SNEGSKA (reference sequence). For the CDR3, the DNA is TGCAGTGCGTTAAAGGGGCCCGGGGAGCTGTTTTTT. Translation: CSALKGPGELFF.

This clonotype was seen once. The V and J genes are TRBV20-1 and TRBJ2-5; weak D call: TRBD2 (5 bases). V gave up 6 bases and J gave up 0 bases, with 14 bases separating them. The CDR3 runs to 14 residues. Germline-derived CDR1 and CDR2 are DFQATT and SNEGSKA (reference sequence). The chain's CDR3 is CSAKRLAYQETQYF. CDR3 in DNA: TGCAGTGCGAAGCGGCTAGCCTACCAAGAGACCCAGTACTTC.